A selection of T cell receptor beta chains follows, all from one sample in a study of OX40 agonist ivuxolimab in advanced cancers. Repertoires were generated with immunoSEQ multiplex PCR, while TCRdb's copy carries only in-frame clones and drops some. The data hold around 37,000 clones, with more than 80% observed a single time. Sequences were derived from CD4+ or CD8+ T cells sorted from blood, sampled in a trial of the OX40 agonist ivuxolimab. These receptor sequences come from an adult with an advanced solid tumor such as melanoma, head and neck, liver or kidney cancer. Both conserved end residues are part of each CDR3. The D gene is left open where the match is weak.

j_gene	v_gene	d_gene	CDR3nt	CDR3aa
TRBJ1-1	TRBV5-6	-	TGTGCCAGCAGCTTGGCCGGGGGGGCGCGGTGGACTGAAGCTTTCTTT	CASSLAGGARWTEAFF
TRBJ2-6	TRBV10-2	-	TGCGCCAGCAGGGGGGGTGACAACGTCCTGACTTTC	CASRGGDNVLTF
TRBJ2-1	TRBV9	-	TGTGCCAGCAGCCCACGACTAGAGGACTGGAATGAGCAGTTCTTC	CASSPRLEDWNEQFF
TRBJ2-7	TRBV6-5	-	TGTGCCAGCAGTCCGACAGTGGCCCTCTCCTACGAGCAGTACTTC	CASSPTVALSYEQYF
TRBJ2-7	TRBV10-2	-	TGCGCCACCGCCGTAGGTCGCCACTCCTACGAGCAGTACTTC	CATAVGRHSYEQYF
TRBJ1-1	TRBV4-1	-	TGCGCCAGCAGCACTCGGACAGTGAACACTGAAGCTTTCTTT	CASSTRTVNTEAFF
TRBJ2-3	TRBV2	-	TGTGCCAGCAGTGGTTTCAGATTAGATACGCAGTATTTT	CASSGFRLDTQYF
TRBJ2-2	TRBV4-1	TRBD2	TGCGCCAGCAGCCGGGAGGGGAACACCGGGGAGCTGTTTTTT	CASSREGNTGELFF
TRBJ1-4	TRBV7-2	TRBD1	TGTGCCAGCGGCCGGGACAGGGGTGAAAAACTGTTTTTT	CASGRDRGEKLFF
TRBJ1-3	TRBV7-8	-	TGTGCCAGCAGCCTCAGGACCCCCAGGAATCTTGCCAGCTCTGGAAACACCATATATTTT	CASSLRTPRNLASSGNTIYF